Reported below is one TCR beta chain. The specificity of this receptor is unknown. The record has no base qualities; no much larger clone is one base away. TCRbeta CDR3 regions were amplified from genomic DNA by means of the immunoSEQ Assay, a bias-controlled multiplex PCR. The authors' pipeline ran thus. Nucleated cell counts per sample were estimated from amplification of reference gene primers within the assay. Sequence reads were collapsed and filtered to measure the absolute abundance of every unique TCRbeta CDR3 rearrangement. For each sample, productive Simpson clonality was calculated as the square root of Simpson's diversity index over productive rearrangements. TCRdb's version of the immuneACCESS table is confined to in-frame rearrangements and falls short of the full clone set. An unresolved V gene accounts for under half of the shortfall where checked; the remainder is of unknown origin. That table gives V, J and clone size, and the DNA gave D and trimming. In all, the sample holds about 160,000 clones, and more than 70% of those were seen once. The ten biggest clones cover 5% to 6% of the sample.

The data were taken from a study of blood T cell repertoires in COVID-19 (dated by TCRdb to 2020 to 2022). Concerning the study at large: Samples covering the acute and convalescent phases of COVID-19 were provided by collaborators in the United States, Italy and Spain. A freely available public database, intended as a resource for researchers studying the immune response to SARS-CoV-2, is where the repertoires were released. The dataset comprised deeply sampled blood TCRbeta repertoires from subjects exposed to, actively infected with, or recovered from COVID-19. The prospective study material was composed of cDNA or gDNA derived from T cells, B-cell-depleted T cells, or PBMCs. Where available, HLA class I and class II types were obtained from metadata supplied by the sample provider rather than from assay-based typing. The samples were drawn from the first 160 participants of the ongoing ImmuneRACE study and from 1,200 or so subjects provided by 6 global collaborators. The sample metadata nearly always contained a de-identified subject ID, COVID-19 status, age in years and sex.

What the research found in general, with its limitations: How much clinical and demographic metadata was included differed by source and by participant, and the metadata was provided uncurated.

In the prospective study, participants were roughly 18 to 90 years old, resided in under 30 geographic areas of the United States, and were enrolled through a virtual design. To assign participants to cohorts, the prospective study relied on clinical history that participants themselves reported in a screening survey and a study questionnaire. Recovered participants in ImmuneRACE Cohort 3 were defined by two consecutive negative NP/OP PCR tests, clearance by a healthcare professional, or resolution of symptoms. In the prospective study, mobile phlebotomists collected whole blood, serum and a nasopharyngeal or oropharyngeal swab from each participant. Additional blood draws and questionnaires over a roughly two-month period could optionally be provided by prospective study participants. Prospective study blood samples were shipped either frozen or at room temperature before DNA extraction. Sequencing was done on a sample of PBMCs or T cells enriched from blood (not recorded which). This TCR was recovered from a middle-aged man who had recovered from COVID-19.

Here the CDR3 is given as CASSSSGTGRSYGYTF. The DNA sequence is TGTGCCAGTAGTTCGTCGGGGACAGGACGGTCCTATGGCTACACCTTC. The rearranged chain carries TRBV19 and TRBJ1-2, with 8 middle bases fitting TRBD1. According to the germline V gene (reference sequence), CDR1 reads LNHDA and CDR2 reads SQIVND. Spanning cysteine to phenylalanine, the CDR3 consists of 16 amino acids. The CDR3 DNA has 48 bases and is translated from base 1. Trimming accounts for 5 bases at V and 4 bases at J, while the number of junction bases matched to no gene is 12.